This TCR beta chain was documented in a study of blood T cell repertoires in COVID-19. The CDR3 is 16 amino acids. Here immunoSEQ multiplex PCR was the method, and the copy in TCRdb shows in-frame clones only, minus some. The sample includes about 300,000 clones, approximately 91% of them seen just once. This chain links TRBV21-1 with TRBJ2-5; whether TRBD2, the table's D call, matches the DNA was not checked. TRBV21-1 is tagged as a pseudogene. Sequencing used PBMCs or T cells enriched from blood (not recorded which). The sequence came from a man aged 55 to 70 who had recovered from COVID-19. The CDR3, as DNA: TGTGCCAGCAGCAACCTAGGACTAGCCGATGGGGAGACCCAGTACTTC. It is translated as CASSNLGLADGETQYF.